These T cell receptor beta chains were read from a single sample in a study of response to subunit inactivated influenza vaccine. MiXCR, applied by TCRdb to the RT-PCR reads, yields one record per CDR3 protein. The data contain 550,000 to 650,000 distinct CDR3 sequences, around 11% of them singletons. The sequencing used PBMCs from blood, collected on the day of vaccination. The receptors shown here come from a man aged 50-60 years who received an inactivated influenza vaccine. Each CDR3 is given with its conserved first and last residue. The D gene is left open where the match is weak.

CDR3 length	V gene	D gene	CDR3 protein
15	TRBV6-1	TRBD2	CASSATSGQTYEQYF
13	TRBV6-6	.	CASRPPGGDEQFF
13	TRBV12-3/TRBV12-4	.	CASRTAGGTEAFF
15	TRBV3-1	.	CASSQGGKGNQPQHF
15	TRBV6-5	TRBD1	CASSSPTGGNNEQFF
15	TRBV20-1	.	CSARKNRAYNSPLHF
15	TRBV12-3/TRBV12-4	TRBD1	CASSHYRGIHTEAFF
16	TRBV20-1	.	CSAKGGKRASYNEQFF
16	TRBV4-2	.	CASSQTPAGLQETQYF
18	TRBV5-1	TRBD1	CASSLLQGAFSGANVLTF
18	TRBV11-2	TRBD2	CASSLDRLASGRVNEQFF
14	TRBV29-1	TRBD2	CSVIGLAGVHTQYF
15	TRBV5-6	.	CASSADVGNTDTQYF
18	TRBV6-2/TRBV6-3	TRBD2	CASSYSSIWRGGVDTQYF
15	TRBV12-3/TRBV12-4	TRBD1	CASGQGATSTDTQYF
14	TRBV20-1	.	CSAPWGQAQYGYTF
14	TRBV7-6	.	CASSLFTGADTQYF
17	TRBV4-3	.	CASSQDPSGASAYEQYF
18	TRBV4-2	TRBD2	CASSQVLAGGMSTDTQYF
15	TRBV7-2	.	CASSSQVSGANVLTF